The rows below give T cell receptor beta chains drawn from one sample of a study of siplizumab effects on memory and regulatory T cells. Libraries were prepared by immunoSEQ multiplex PCR; TCRdb keeps only in-frame clonotypes and omits some of them. The sample lists roughly 100,000 clones, roughly 92% occurring once. Sequenced: CD4+ T cells sorted from blood. The receptors originated from a human donor in good health. Each CDR3 is given with its conserved first and last residue. The D gene is left open where the match is weak. The listing skips clone size in some rows; elsewhere it reads once, few, many or a size class.

d_call,clone_size,v_call,j_call,cdr3_nt,cdr3_aa
TRBD2,NA,TRBV7-8,TRBJ2-7,TGTGCCAGCAGCGTCCCGACTAGCGGGAGGCTTGCCGAGCAGTACTTC,CASSVPTSGRLAEQYF
NA,NA,TRBV5-4,TRBJ2-1,TGTGCCAGCAGCTTTAGGCCCGGTGAGCAGTTCTTC,CASSFRPGEQFF
NA,NA,TRBV5-1,TRBJ2-5,TGCGCCAGCAGCTTGTTCGGATACCAAGAGACCCAGTACTTC,CASSLFGYQETQYF
TRBD1,NA,TRBV29-1,TRBJ1-4,TGCAGCGTTGAATTATTAAGGGACAGGGGGCGAGTTAACGATGAAAAACTGTTTTTT,CSVELLRDRGRVNDEKLFF
NA,few,TRBV5-1,TRBJ1-2,TGCGCCAGCAGCTTGATAGTTGGGTTGGACCAGCGGCATGGCTACACCTTC,CASSLIVGLDQRHGYTF
NA,NA,TRBV19,TRBJ2-4,TGTGCCAGTAGTAAAACCTCCGGGACCCCCCGGAGCATTCAGTACTTC,CASSKTSGTPRSIQYF
NA,NA,TRBV7-9,TRBJ1-4,TGTGCCAGCAGCCCGAGGGGGACGGGGGCTAATGAAAAACTGTTTTTT,CASSPRGTGANEKLFF
NA,NA,TRBV5-6,TRBJ2-7,TGTGCCAGCAGCTTTAGGAGGGAGCAGTACTTC,CASSFRREQYF
NA,NA,TRBV30,TRBJ2-5,TGTGCCTGGAGAGTACAGGGTCAAGAGACCCAGTACTTC,CAWRVQGQETQYF
TRBD2,once,TRBV6-6,TRBJ2-7,TGTGCCAGCAGGTCACTAGCGGGGAGCTCCTACGAGCAGTACTTC,CASRSLAGSSYEQYF
TRBD2,NA,TRBV11-1,TRBJ2-1,TGTGCCAGCAGCCCCCCAAATGGGTATAGCGGGACGGTTGTGGAGCAGTTCTTC,CASSPPNGYSGTVVEQFF
NA,NA,TRBV6-6,TRBJ2-1,TGTGCCAGCAGCCACTTATATGAGGCCCAGGGTGAGCAGTTCTTC,CASSHLYEAQGEQFF
NA,few,TRBV5-6,TRBJ1-2,TGTGCCAGCAGCTTGGTGTCAGAGGGCTACACCTTC,CASSLVSEGYTF
NA,NA,TRBV6-5,TRBJ1-1,TGTGCCAGCAGTAAACGGGGTGAAGCTTTCTTT,CASSKRGEAFF
NA,NA,TRBV5-1,TRBJ1-2,TGCGCCAGCAGCTTGGAGGACAGCCGCTATGGCTACACCTTC,CASSLEDSRYGYTF
NA,once,TRBV6-5,TRBJ1-3,TGTGCCAGCAGCTCCCCCGGTGGAAACACCATATATTTT,CASSSPGGNTIYF
TRBD1,NA,TRBV5-4,TRBJ2-1,TGTGCCAGCAGCTCAGGACAGGGCGATGAGCAGTTCTTC,CASSSGQGDEQFF
NA,NA,TRBV5-1,TRBJ2-7,TGCGCCAGCAGCTTGACAGGGTTTGTCTACGAGCAGTACTTC,CASSLTGFVYEQYF
NA,once,TRBV7-9,TRBJ2-2,TGTGCCAGCAGCTCCCCTGGATTCCGGGAGCTGTTTTTT,CASSSPGFRELFF
NA,NA,TRBV6-5,TRBJ1-3,TGTGCCAGCAGTTACTCGAAAAATTCTGGAAACACCATATATTTT,CASSYSKNSGNTIYF
NA,few,TRBV11-2,TRBJ2-7,TGTGCCAGCAGCTCCCGGACCCAACAGGGCTACGAGCAGTACTTC,CASSSRTQQGYEQYF
NA,NA,TRBV7-9,TRBJ2-6,TGTGCCAGCAGCTTAAGACCCACAACTGGGGCCAACGTCCTGACTTTC,CASSLRPTTGANVLTF
TRBD1,NA,TRBV18,TRBJ2-5,TGTGCCAGCTCACTGGGACAGCGACAAGAGACCCAGTACTTC,CASSLGQRQETQYF
NA,NA,TRBV29-1,TRBJ1-3,TGCAGCGTTGAAGAATGGCAGCTTAGCTCTGGAAACACCATATATTTT,CSVEEWQLSSGNTIYF
NA,NA,TRBV6-1,TRBJ2-5,TGTGCCACCGCTAGACTAGACCCACAAGAGACCCAGTACTTC,CATARLDPQETQYF
NA,NA,TRBV28,TRBJ2-7,TGTGCCTCCGTTCGGGGGGCGGGTGAGCAGTACTTC,CASVRGAGEQYF
NA,NA,TRBV15,TRBJ1-2,TGTGCCACCAGCAGAGACCTAGGTCCGTCTAACTATGGCTACACCTTC,CATSRDLGPSNYGYTF
TRBD1,NA,TRBV5-1,TRBJ2-6,TGCGCCAGCAAATCCTACGGAGGTACAGGGGTCAATGGGGCCAACGTCCTGACTTTC,CASKSYGGTGVNGANVLTF
TRBD1,NA,TRBV10-2,TRBJ1-6,TGCGCCGTTAAACCCGGGACAGCCAATTCACCCCTCCACTTT,CAVKPGTANSPLHF
NA,NA,TRBV28,TRBJ2-1,TGTGCCATTGACCCACCGGAAGGGACGGAATACAATGAGCAGTTCTTC,CAIDPPEGTEYNEQFF
NA,once,TRBV11-2,TRBJ2-5,TGTGCCAGCAGACAAGAGACCCAGTACTTC,CASRQETQYF
NA,NA,TRBV18,TRBJ2-1,TGTGCCAGCTCACCCCCTGGGGGACACGGAAACAATGAGCAGTTCTTC,CASSPPGGHGNNEQFF
NA,NA,TRBV7-7,TRBJ2-7,TGTGCCAGCAGCCCCCCCCTCGGATTCAGTGCCTACGAGCAGTGCTTC,CASSPPLGFSAYEQCF
TRBD1,NA,TRBV28,TRBJ1-4,TGTGCCAGCAGTTCCCTTGGACAGGGTGTTGAAAAACTGTTTTTT,CASSSLGQGVEKLFF
NA,NA,TRBV20-1,TRBJ1-2,TGCAGTGCCCAGATAACCTATGGCTACACCTTC,CSAQITYGYTF
NA,NA,TRBV2,TRBJ1-4,TGTGCCAGCAGCAGGGTAGAGGGGGCAACTAATGAAAAACTGTTTTTT,CASSRVEGATNEKLFF
TRBD1,once,TRBV19,TRBJ2-7,TGTGCCAGTAGTTACAGGGGCTACGAGCAGTACTTC,CASSYRGYEQYF
NA,NA,TRBV11-3,TRBJ2-2,TGTGCCAGCAGCTTAATAGGGAACACCGGGGAGCTGTTTTTT,CASSLIGNTGELFF
NA,NA,TRBV30,TRBJ2-7,TGTGCCTGGAGGAGGGGCCGAGAGCAGTACTTC,CAWRRGREQYF
TRBD1,NA,TRBV30,TRBJ1-4,TGTGCCTGGAGCCTAGACAGGGGAAACGAAAAACTGTTTTTT,CAWSLDRGNEKLFF
NA,NA,TRBV7-8,TRBJ2-6,TGTGCCAGCAGCGGTAGCTCTGGGGCCAACGTCCTGACTTTC,CASSGSSGANVLTF
TRBD1,once,TRBV6-5,TRBJ2-2,TGTGCCAGCAGTTCAAATGACAGGGCTCGCACCGGGGAGCTGTTTTTT,CASSSNDRARTGELFF
NA,NA,TRBV4-1,TRBJ2-3,TGCGCCAGCAGCCTCCGATTGGTGGCCACAGATACGCAGTATTTT,CASSLRLVATDTQYF
TRBD1,few,TRBV6-1,TRBJ2-7,TGTGCCAGCACCGGACGAGACAGGGGGCTAAGCGAGCAGTACTTC,CASTGRDRGLSEQYF
NA,NA,TRBV30,TRBJ1-3,TGTGCCTGGAGTCTGGCCCGGCGAGGAAACACCATATATTTT,CAWSLARRGNTIYF
NA,NA,TRBV11-3,TRBJ2-1,TGTGCCAGCAGCTTAGGGGGAGGTACAGGAGAGCAGTTCTTC,CASSLGGGTGEQFF
NA,NA,TRBV2,TRBJ2-3,TGTGCCAGCAGTGACCAGGGGATGGGCACAGATACGCAGTATTTT,CASSDQGMGTDTQYF